This entry lists 14 T cell receptor beta chains sequenced from one sample in a study of early T cells in non-severe SARS-CoV-2 infection. TCRdb reprocessed the 5' RACE reads with MiXCR, giving one entry per CDR3 protein. Here the sample spans around 30,000 distinct CDR3 sequences, under 7% being singletons. The material sequenced was whole blood. The receptors derive from an adult who was a healthcare worker with PCR-confirmed SARS-CoV-2 infection or an uninfected control (not recorded which).

The chain couples TRBV7-6 to TRBJ1-6, with TRBD1 matching over 7 bases. Germline V gene data show CDR1 as SGHVS and CDR2 as FNYEAQ. With V trimmed by 2 bases and J by 7 bases, 5 bases remained unmatched. The CDR3 is 15 residues long. The CDR3 loop is CASSLRQQGNSPLHF. For the CDR3, the DNA is TGTGCCAGCAGCTTACGGCAACAGGGGAATTCACCCCTCCACTTT.

The V and J genes are TRBV25-1 and TRBJ2-7; D is unresolved. Germline-derived CDR1 and CDR2 are MGHDK and SYGVNS. This CDR3 comprises 12 residues. Trimming took off 6 bases at V and 4 bases at J, with 10 bases between the two ends. The CDR3 protein is CASSREVYEQYF. CDR3 DNA: TGTGCCAGCAGCCGAGAGGTGTACGAGCAGTACTTC.

This clonotype came up many times. J is TRBJ1-2 and V is TRBV20-1; D is uncertain. V was pared by 6 bases and J by 1 base, with 15 bases between. The CDR3 spans 14 residues. The germline gives CDR1 DFQATT, CDR2 SNEGSKA (reference sequence). The CDR3 protein is CSARWNSDNYGYTF. CDR3 bases: TGCAGTGCCCGTTGGAACAGCGATAACTATGGCTACACCTTC.

This clonotype was recorded many times. This chain connects TRBV9 to TRBJ1-2; D gene ambiguous. CDR3 length: 11 residues. Germline CDR1 and CDR2: SGDLS and YYNGEE. Trimming shortened V by 5 bases and J by 1 base, and 3 bases separated the two germline ends. CDR3 loop: CASSNNYGYTF. CDR3 nucleotide sequence: TGTGCCAGCAGTAATAACTATGGCTACACCTTC. The entire variable domain, with the rest obtained from reference TRBV9 and TRBJ1-2, is as follows: DSGVTQTPKHLITATGQRVTLRCSPRSGDLSVYWYQQSLDQGLQFLIQYYNGEERAKGNILERFSAQQFPDLHSELNLSSLELGDSALYFCASSNNYGYTFGSGTRLTVV.

This clonotype has a handful of counts. This sequence joins TRBV4-3 and TRBJ2-1, with D unresolved. This CDR3 comprises 11 residues. V lost 0 bases and J 12 bases, leaving 6 bases between the germline ends. Germline CDR1 and CDR2: LGHNA and YSLEER. CDR3 nucleotides: TGCGCCAGCAGCCAAGATGTTGGGCAGTTCTTC. Amino acids: CASSQDVGQFF.

This clonotype was seen many times. The chain combines TRBV2 with TRBJ1-6, with TRBD1 as a possible D gene (5 bases). V shed 8 bases and J shed 5 bases, with 13 bases lying between them. The CDR3 extends over 14 amino acids. Per germline, CDR1 SNHLY and CDR2 FYNNEI. The CDR3 DNA sequence: TGTGCCAGCGTTTTTAGACAGAATAATTCACCCCTCCACTTT. Encoded protein: CASVFRQNNSPLHF.

This clonotype was seen ten or more times. This chain links TRBV6-1 with TRBJ2-3; 13 bases align to TRBD2. CDR1 is MNHNS and CDR2 is SASEGT in the germline V gene. The CDR3 runs to 15 residues. The V segment lost 6 bases and the J segment 7 bases; nucleotides outside the gene matches: 7. CDR3 protein: CASRWTSGSLNTQYF. The DNA of the CDR3 is TGTGCCAGCAGATGGACTAGCGGGAGTTTGAATACGCAGTATTTT.

This clonotype was counted a few times. J is TRBJ2-7 and V is TRBV6-5; D might be TRBD1 or TRBD2, each matching 5 bases. CDR1 MNHEY and CDR2 SVGAGI come from the germline V gene. V was pared by 0 bases and J by 2 bases, with 17 bases between. CDR3 size: 17 residues. CDR3 amino acids: CASSYSIGAGPTYEQYF. In DNA, the CDR3 is TGTGCCAGCAGTTACTCGATCGGGGCAGGGCCTACCTACGAGCAGTACTTC.

This clonotype was observed at least ten times. CDR3 region: CASSRRVAGGPNTGELFF. The CDR3 coding sequence is TGCGCCAGCAGCAGGAGGGTAGCGGGAGGCCCGAACACCGGGGAGCTGTTTTTT. V gene TRBV5-1 combines with J gene TRBJ2-2, with 10 positions matching TRBD2. Germline lookup yields CDR1 SGHRS and CDR2 YFSETQ. The CDR3 is 18 residues long. V lost 4 bases and J lost 0; bases outside the gene matches: 9.

This clonotype was counted a few times. The genes are TRBV20-1 and TRBJ2-5, with 9 positions matching TRBD2. V was pared by 1 base and J by 6 bases, with 9 bases of the junction left unmatched. The CDR3 consists of 15 residues. The germline CDR1 and CDR2 sequences are DFQATT and SNEGSKA (reference sequence). The CDR3: CSARASAGGTQTQYF. The CDR3 DNA follows: TGCAGTGCTAGAGCGTCAGCGGGGGGCACCCAGACCCAGTACTTC.

This clonotype has ten or more counts. This chain uses TRBV4-1 with TRBJ2-1; 9 bases are a match to TRBD2. The length of the CDR3 is 19 residues. Trimming cost V 1 base and J 0 bases; bases outside gene matches: 10. Germline V gene lookup returns CDR1 MGHRA and CDR2 YSYEKL. Here the CDR3 reads CASSQVGLARRSSYNEQFF. As DNA, the CDR3 is TGCGCCAGCAGCCAAGTCGGACTAGCGCGAAGAAGCTCCTACAATGAGCAGTTCTTC.

This clonotype was seen ten or more times. The chain employs TRBV7-9 and TRBJ1-6; D is unresolved. Trimming stripped 1 base from V and 10 bases from J, with 8 bases between. Germline V gene lookup returns CDR1 SEHNR and CDR2 FQNEAQ (reference sequence). The CDR3 covers 13 residues. DNA of the CDR3: TGTGCCAGCAGCTTAGAAGGGTGGTCACCCCTCCACTTT. Translating gives CASSLEGWSPLHF.

This clonotype was counted ten times or more. J is TRBJ2-1 and V is TRBV20-1, with 10 bases matching TRBD2. The CDR3 runs to 18 residues. V was pared by 0 bases and J by 7 bases, with 15 bases of the junction left unmatched. The germline V gene encodes CDR1 DFQATT and CDR2 SNEGSKA (reference sequence). The CDR3 nucleotides read TGCAGTGCTAGAGATCTCCTCTCCCTAGCGGGAGTCGATAATGAGCAGTTCTTC. Translation: CSARDLLSLAGVDNEQFF.

This sequence joins TRBV5-4 and TRBJ1-4; 7 bases match TRBD1. Germline CDR1 is SGHNT and CDR2 is YYREEE (reference sequence). The CDR3 loop spans 16 amino acids. The ends lost 4 bases at V and 0 bases at J; junction bases unmatched: 6. Here the CDR3 DNA reads TGTGCCAGCAGCCAAGGACAGGCCGCAACTAATGAAAAACTGTTTTTT. Translated, it gives CASSQGQAATNEKLFF.